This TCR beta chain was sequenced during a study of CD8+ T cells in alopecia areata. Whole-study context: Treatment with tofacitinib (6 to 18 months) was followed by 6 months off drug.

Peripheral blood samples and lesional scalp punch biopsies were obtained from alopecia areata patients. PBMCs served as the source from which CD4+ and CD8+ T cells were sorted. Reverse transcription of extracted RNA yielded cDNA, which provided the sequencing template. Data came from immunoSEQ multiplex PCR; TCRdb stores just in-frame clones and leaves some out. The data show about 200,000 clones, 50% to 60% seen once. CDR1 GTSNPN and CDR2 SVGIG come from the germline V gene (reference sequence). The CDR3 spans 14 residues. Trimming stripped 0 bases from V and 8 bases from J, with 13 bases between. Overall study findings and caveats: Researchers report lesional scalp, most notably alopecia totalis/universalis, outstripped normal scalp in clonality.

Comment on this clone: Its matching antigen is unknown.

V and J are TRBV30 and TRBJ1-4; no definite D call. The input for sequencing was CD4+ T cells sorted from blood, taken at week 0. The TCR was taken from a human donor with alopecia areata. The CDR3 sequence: CAWSVGRSREKLFF. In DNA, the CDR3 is TGTGCCTGGAGTGTCGGCAGATCTCGGGAAAAACTGTTTTTT.